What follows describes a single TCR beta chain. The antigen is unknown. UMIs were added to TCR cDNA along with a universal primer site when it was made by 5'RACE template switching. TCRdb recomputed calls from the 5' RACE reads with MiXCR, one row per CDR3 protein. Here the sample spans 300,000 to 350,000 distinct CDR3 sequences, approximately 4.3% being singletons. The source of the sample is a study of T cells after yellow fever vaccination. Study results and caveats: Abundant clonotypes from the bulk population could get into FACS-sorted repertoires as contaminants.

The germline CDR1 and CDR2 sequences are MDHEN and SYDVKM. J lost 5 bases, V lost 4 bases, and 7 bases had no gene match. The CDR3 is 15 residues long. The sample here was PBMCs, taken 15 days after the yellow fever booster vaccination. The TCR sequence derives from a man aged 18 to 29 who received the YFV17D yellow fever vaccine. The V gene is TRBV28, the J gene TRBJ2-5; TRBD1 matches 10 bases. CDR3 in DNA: TGTGCCAGCAGTTCCCGGGACAGGGGTCGGGAGACCCAGTACTTC. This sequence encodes CASSSRDRGRETQYF.